This T cell receptor beta chain was documented in a study of blood T cell repertoires in COVID-19 (TCRdb year 2020). About the full investigation: Samples from collaborators originated in the United States, Italy and Spain and spanned both the acute and convalescent phases of COVID-19. The repertoires were made available in a free public database intended to serve as a resource for research on the immune response to SARS-CoV-2. The samples were drawn from two sources: the first 160 participants of the ongoing ImmuneRACE study, and 1,000 to 1,500 subjects contributed by 6 global collaborators. Subjects who had been exposed to COVID-19, were actively infected with it, or had recovered from it provided the deeply sampled blood TCRbeta repertoires that made up the dataset. A de-identified subject ID, COVID-19 status, age in years and sex were almost always included in the sample metadata. HLA class I and class II types, where available, came from metadata supplied by the sample provider rather than from assay-based typing. The material from the prospective study consisted of cDNA or gDNA derived from T cells, B-cell-depleted T cells, or PBMCs. Overall study outcomes, separate from this receptor: Clinical and demographic metadata were provided uncurated, with the amount varying by source and participant.

The immunoSEQ Assay, a bias-controlled multiplex PCR, was used to amplify TCRbeta CDR3 regions from genomic DNA. The paper's data handling went like this. Nucleated cell counts per sample were estimated from amplification of reference gene primers within the assay. To quantify the absolute abundance of each unique TCRbeta CDR3 rearrangement, sequence reads were collapsed and filtered. For each sample, productive Simpson clonality was calculated as the square root of Simpson's diversity index over productive rearrangements. TCRdb obtained this table from immuneACCESS and retained in-frame rearrangements with V and J assigned. These tables miss some clones; where compared with another copy, unresolved V genes account for less than half of the shortfall, and the remainder is unexplained. Clonal size and the V and J genes are those of that table, whereas D and trimming came from the DNA. The sample yields some 150,000 clones; about 79% were counted once. Of the sample, about 29% is held by the ten largest clones.

Collaborating institutions collected whole blood in K2EDTA tubes following their own protocols. For TCRbeta analysis, collaborators shipped samples in one of three forms: frozen whole blood, isolated PBMCs, or DNA extracted from either of those sample types. Turning to this clone: Its recognized antigen is unknown. Base qualities are not recorded, but no much larger clone differs from it by a single base.

The CDR3 measures 16 amino acids from cysteine to phenylalanine. Here the CDR3 DNA is all that survives: 48 bases in frame from base 1. As encoded in the germline V gene (reference sequence), CDR1 is GTSNPN while CDR2 is SVGIG. The V end gives up 3 bases and the J end 5 bases, leaving 13 bases in the junction not matched to a gene. This chain is built from TRBV30 and TRBJ1-1; 9 junctional bases match TRBD1. This sequence originates from a woman aged 55-69 years with acute or convalescent COVID-19. Sample: peripheral blood. The CDR3 amino acid sequence is: CAWRRAGTGRGTEAFF. The sequenced DNA is TGTGCCTGGAGGCGTGCCGGGACAGGGAGGGGAACTGAAGCTTTCTTT. Reference TRBV30 and TRBJ1-1 proteins supply the regions before and after the CDR3; the full variable domain is: SQTIHQWPATLVQPVGSPLSLECTVEGTSNPNLYWYRQAAGRGLQLLFYSVGIGQISSEVPQNLSASRPQDRQFILSSKKLLLSDSGFYLCAWRRAGTGRGTEAFFGQGTRLTVV.